The following is a TCR beta chain sequence with its context. These data originate in a study of cytomegalovirus exposure and HLA in healthy donors. Assay: immunoSEQ multiplex PCR; the TCRdb copy retains only in-frame clones and omits some. This table has about 120,000 clones, roughly 88% appearing once. V lost 7 bases, J lost 0 bases, and 8 bases lay in between. CDR1 is MNHNS, CDR2 SASEGT, per germline. The CDR3 length is 13 residues. The specimen sequenced was PBMCs. The chain recombines TRBV6-1 with TRBJ2-3, with D perhaps TRBD1 (7 bases). The source is a woman in her late teens or twenties in good health and CMV-seropositive. The CDR3 DNA reads as TGTGCCAGCACAGGGGGGAGCACAGATACGCAGTATTTT. It encodes CASTGGSTDTQYF.